This passage covers 17 T cell receptor beta chains from one sample sequenced in a study of vaccination and CD4 T cells after COVID-19 (dated by TCRdb to 2022 to 2024). Their recognized antigens are unknown. In light of the paper, this sample's treatment or condition label describes: approximately 9-day PBMC culture with coronavirus spike peptide pools or control peptides (ViraFEST assay). Library construction relied on PCR. Sequencing was carried out with an Illumina iSeq 100. TCR sequencing of DNA from cultured CD4+ T cells used the Oncomine TCR Beta short-read assay at the Johns Hopkins FTIC core. TCRdb applied fastp at Q25 and MiXCR to the public reads, then kept only in-frame beta chains. For every CDR3 protein sequence, its rows merge into one entry that carries the most common genes and DNA. The sample contains approximately 20,000 distinct CDR3 sequences, around 50% of them found a single time. The top ten clones comprise approximately 7.5% of the sample.

Sequencing was performed on CD4+ T cells from blood, cultured in vitro. The receptor source for this set is a human donor who had recovered from COVID-19.

The genes are TRBV11-2 and TRBJ1-1; D is ambiguous. Trimming took 1 base from V and 1 from J, leaving 7 bases between them. Looked up from germline, CDR1 is SGHAT and CDR2 is FQNNGV. The CDR3 totals 14 residues. This chain's CDR3 is CASSLAQQNTEAFF. CDR3 DNA sequence: TGTGCCAGCAGCTTAGCGCAGCAGAACACTGAAGCTTTCTTT.

This clonotype was seen more than once but under ten times. This sequence joins TRBV19 and TRBJ2-5; a possible D gene is TRBD1 (5 bases). This CDR3 is built from 15 residues. CDR1 and CDR2 (germline): LNHDA, SQIVND (reference sequence). Trimming left V 1 base short and J 1 base short, with 10 bases between. The CDR3 here is CASSIVTEPQETQYF. The CDR3 nucleotides are TGTGCCAGTAGTATAGTGACAGAGCCCCAAGAGACCCAGTACTTC.

The J gene is TRBJ1-5, the V gene TRBV11-1; D not resolved. The CDR3 covers 15 residues. The germline gives CDR1 SGHAT, CDR2 FQDESV (reference sequence). V lost 3 bases and J lost 2, with 11 bases in between. CDR3: CASSFGGFGNQPQHF. CDR3 coding DNA: TGTGCCAGCAGCTTCGGAGGGTTTGGCAATCAGCCCCAGCATTTT.

The chain carries TRBV7-8 and TRBJ1-1, with 7 bases matching TRBD1. CDR1 and CDR2 from the germline V gene are SGHVS and FQNEAQ. Trimming took 7 bases from V and 5 from J; bases not matched to a gene: 7. The CDR3 contains 13 residues. DNA for the CDR3: TGTGCCAGCAACGTCATGACAGGGACTGAAGCTTTCTTT. This encodes CASNVMTGTEAFF.

The rearrangement links TRBV27 to TRBJ2-3; no definite D call. The ends were cut back, 6 bases at V and 3 bases at J, with 19 bases in the middle. The CDR3 is 16 residues long. Germline values: CDR1 MNHEY, CDR2 SMNVEV (reference sequence). CDR3: CASRMTGFYGTDTQYF. DNA of the CDR3: TGTGCCAGCAGGATGACCGGGTTTTACGGGACAGATACGCAGTATTTT.

The CDR3 nucleotides are TGTGCCAGCGGGGGGTACACCGGGGAGCTGTTTTTT. Amino acids: CASGGYTGELFF. J is TRBJ2-2 and V is TRBV7-2, with a possible D match to TRBD2 (6 bases). The germline V and J ends were trimmed by 8 bases and 3 bases, with 7 bases remaining between them. This CDR3 contains 12 residues. The V gene's germline CDR1 is SGHTA and CDR2 FQGNSA.

This sequence joins TRBV28 and TRBJ2-5; the match to TRBD2 covers 12 bases. J gave up 2 bases and V 5 bases, and 12 bases lay outside the gene matches. CDR3 length: 18 residues. Germline CDR1 is MDHEN and CDR2 is SYDVKM. Here the CDR3 reads CASSPALGLAGSQETQYF. The DNA of the CDR3 is TGTGCCAGCAGTCCCGCCCTTGGACTAGCGGGATCACAAGAGACCCAGTACTTC.

V usage is TRBV15 and J usage is TRBJ2-7; 7 bases line up with TRBD2. Trimming cost V 0 bases and J 0 bases; bases outside gene matches: 2. In germline, CDR1 is LNHNV, CDR2 YYDKDF (reference sequence). This CDR3 is 15 amino acids long. The CDR3 loop reads CATSRDWGGSYEQYF. The CDR3, as DNA: TGTGCCACCAGCAGAGATTGGGGGGGCTCCTACGAGCAGTACTTC.

In this sample, this clonotype turned up a few times. The chain joins TRBV20-1 to TRBJ2-3; 7 bases agree with TRBD2. From germline, CDR1 is DFQATT and CDR2 SNEGSKA (reference sequence). V lost 0 bases, J lost 2 bases, and 8 bases stayed unmatched. The CDR3 covers 16 residues. The CDR3 DNA reads TGCAGTGCTAGAGAGGGGAGAGGACTAGACACAGATACGCAGTATTTT. It is translated as CSAREGRGLDTDTQYF.

The chain joins TRBV20-1 to TRBJ2-3; D is perhaps TRBD1 (6 bases). Germline V CDR1 and CDR2: DFQATT, SNEGSKA (reference sequence). V lost 0 bases to trimming and J lost 6 bases, with 13 bases between them. The length of the CDR3 is 14 residues. CDR3 sequence: CSARDPRGADTQYF. The CDR3 bases are TGCAGTGCTAGAGATCCCAGGGGAGCCGATACGCAGTATTTT.

The V gene is TRBV28, the J gene TRBJ1-1; D is uncertain. The CDR3 is 15 residues long. CDR1 and CDR2 from the germline V gene are MDHEN and SYDVKM. Trimming cost V 8 bases and J 0 bases, with 16 bases left between them. The CDR3 protein is CASLRLGYMNTEAFF. The CDR3 DNA is TGTGCCAGCCTGAGGTTGGGTTACATGAACACTGAAGCTTTCTTT.

This sequence joins TRBV7-2 and TRBJ1-4; possibly TRBD1 for D (6 bases). This CDR3 region has 14 residues. Trimming took 5 bases from V and 5 from J, leaving 12 bases between them. The germline CDR1 and CDR2 sequences are SGHTA and FQGNSA. CDR3 DNA: TGTGCCAGCAGCCGAGGGGGAACAAATGAAAAACTGTTTTTT. It codes for CASSRGGTNEKLFF.

The chain is built from TRBV28 and TRBJ2-1; D ambiguous. V shed 0 bases and J shed 8 bases, with 17 bases lying between them. Germline V gene data show CDR1 as MDHEN and CDR2 as SYDVKM. The CDR3 is 16 amino acids. CDR3 sequence: CASSLWRSPSGHEQFF. DNA of the CDR3: TGTGCCAGCAGTTTATGGAGAAGCCCTTCCGGCCATGAGCAGTTCTTC.

The J gene is TRBJ2-1, the V gene TRBV4-2, with 8 nucleotides matching TRBD2. From germline, CDR1 is LGHNA and CDR2 YNFKEQ. With 4 bases clipped from V and 4 bases from J, the junction kept 9 bases outside the gene matches. The CDR3 spans 16 residues. The CDR3 spells CASSPRGSGSYNEQFF. The DNA for the CDR3 is TGTGCCAGCAGCCCCCGGGGGAGCGGGAGTTACAATGAGCAGTTCTTC.

V is TRBV28 and J is TRBJ1-5; D may be TRBD1 (6 bases). CDR1 and CDR2 (germline): MDHEN, SYDVKM. This CDR3 is built from 17 residues. Trimming cost V 6 bases and J 2 bases, with 20 bases left between them. The CDR3 here is CASSSGEGGLGNQPQHF. CDR3 DNA sequence: TGTGCCAGCAGCTCTGGGGAGGGGGGGCTCGGCAATCAGCCCCAGCATTTT.

This clonotype was counted a few times. The chain joins TRBV2 to TRBJ1-2; D gene ambiguous. The germline CDR1 and CDR2 sequences are SNHLY and FYNNEI. With 7 bases removed from V and 4 bases from J, the gap between germline ends came to 16 bases. The CDR3 is 14 residues long. The CDR3 sequence is CASKVTTSSYGYTF. CDR3 nucleotides: TGTGCCAGCAAGGTAACAACGAGTAGCTATGGCTACACCTTC.

The chain joins TRBV27 to TRBJ2-4; D possibly matches TRBD1 or TRBD2 (5 bases each). This CDR3 has 13 residues. V lost 6 bases and J 1 base, leaving 7 bases between the germline ends. Germline V lookup: CDR1 MNHEY, CDR2 SMNVEV (reference sequence). In nucleotides, the CDR3 is TGTGCCAGCAGGGGGACGGCCAAAAACATTCAGTACTTC. Residues: CASRGTAKNIQYF.